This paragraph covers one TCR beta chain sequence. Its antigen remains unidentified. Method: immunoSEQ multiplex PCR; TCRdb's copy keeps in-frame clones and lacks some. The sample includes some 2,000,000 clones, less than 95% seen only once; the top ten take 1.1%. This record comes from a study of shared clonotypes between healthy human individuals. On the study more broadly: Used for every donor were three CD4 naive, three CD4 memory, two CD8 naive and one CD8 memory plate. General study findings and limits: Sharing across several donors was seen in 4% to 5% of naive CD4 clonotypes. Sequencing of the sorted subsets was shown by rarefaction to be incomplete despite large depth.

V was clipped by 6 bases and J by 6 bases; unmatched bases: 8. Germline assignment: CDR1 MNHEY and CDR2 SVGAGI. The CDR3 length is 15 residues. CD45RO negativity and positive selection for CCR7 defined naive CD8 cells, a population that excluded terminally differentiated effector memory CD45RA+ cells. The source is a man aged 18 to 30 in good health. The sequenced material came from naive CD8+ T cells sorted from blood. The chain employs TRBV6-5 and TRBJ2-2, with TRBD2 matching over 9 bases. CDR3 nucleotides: TGTGCCAGCAGCCTTAGCGGGAGTATAGCCGGGGAGCTGTTTTTT. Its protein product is CASSLSGSIAGELFF.